This is a list of T cell receptor beta chains from one sample in a study of Ad26.COV2.S vaccination and SARS-CoV-2 variants. Libraries were prepared by immunoSEQ multiplex PCR; TCRdb keeps only in-frame clonotypes and omits some of them. The table lists approximately 300,000 clones, 70% to 90% of them singletons, with 2% to 2.5% in the top ten. Sequencing used peripheral blood, obtained in a trial of Ad26.COV2.S vaccine versus placebo. The receptors were sampled from a person between 18 and 65 years old who received the Ad26.COV2.S COVID-19 vaccine or a placebo. Each CDR3 is given with its conserved first and last residue. Fields, in order: clone size, D gene, J gene, V gene, CDR3 DNA, CDR3 protein. D genes are given only for firm matches. Some rows have no size entry. The others give once, few or many, or a class for an expanded clone.

size: NA; D: NA; J: TRBJ2-1; V: TRBV7-2; DNA: TGTGCCAGCAGCCCCTCGGCGGATATCTACAATGAGCAGTTCTTC; CDR3: CASSPSADIYNEQFF
size: once; D: NA; J: TRBJ1-4; V: TRBV9; DNA: TGTGCCAGCAGCGTGGGTAGGGGGTCCCTTAATGAAAAACTGTTTTTT; CDR3: CASSVGRGSLNEKLFF
size: NA; D: TRBD1; J: TRBJ1-6; V: TRBV18; DNA: TGTGCCAGCTCACCACGCGGGGACAGCAATAATTCACCCCTCCACTTT; CDR3: CASSPRGDSNNSPLHF
size: NA; D: TRBD1; J: TRBJ1-3; V: TRBV28; DNA: TGTGCCAGCAGGACCACAGGGGGCGAAAACACCATATATTTT; CDR3: CASRTTGGENTIYF
size: NA; D: NA; J: TRBJ1-2; V: TRBV12-3/TRBV12-4; DNA: TGTGCCAGCAGTTTTGGTAATAGTGGCTACACCTTC; CDR3: CASSFGNSGYTF
size: once; D: NA; J: TRBJ1-5; V: TRBV28; DNA: TGTGCCAGCAGTAGGGACCTTCAGCCCCAGCATTTT; CDR3: CASSRDLQPQHF
size: NA; D: NA; J: TRBJ2-2; V: TRBV10-3; DNA: TGTGCCATCAGTGGGGGGGAGGTCCCCGGGGAGCTGTTTTTT; CDR3: CAISGGEVPGELFF
size: NA; D: TRBD1; J: TRBJ1-1; V: TRBV28; DNA: TGTGCCAGCAGCCCCGACAGGGAGCGAAAAACTGAAGCTTTCTTT; CDR3: CASSPDRERKTEAFF
size: once; D: NA; J: TRBJ2-1; V: TRBV7-3; DNA: TGTGCCAGCAGCTCCACCCTGGCTAATGAGCAGTTCTTC; CDR3: CASSSTLANEQFF
size: NA; D: NA; J: TRBJ1-2; V: TRBV3-1/TRBV3-2; DNA: TGTGCCAGCAGCCGAGGGGGTGCTAACTATGGCTACACCTTC; CDR3: CASSRGGANYGYTF
size: NA; D: NA; J: TRBJ2-3; V: TRBV5-1; DNA: TGCGCCAGCAGCTTGGGGGCTCTATCAAGCACAGATACGCAGTATTTT; CDR3: CASSLGALSSTDTQYF
size: NA; D: TRBD2; J: TRBJ2-3; V: TRBV3-1/TRBV3-2; DNA: TGTGCCAGCAGCCAGGCAGCGGGGGGGCTGTATGATACGCAGTATTTT; CDR3: CASSQAAGGLYDTQYF
size: NA; D: TRBD2; J: TRBJ2-3; V: TRBV7-2; DNA: TGTGCCAGCAGCCGGGACTATTCAGATACGCAGTATTTT; CDR3: CASSRDYSDTQYF
size: NA; D: TRBD1; J: TRBJ2-5; V: TRBV5-1; DNA: TGCGCCAGCAGCTTAGGGACAGGCCAAGAGACCCAGTACTTC; CDR3: CASSLGTGQETQYF
size: NA; D: NA; J: TRBJ1-5; V: TRBV30; DNA: TGTGCCTGGAGTGGACAGGAGTATCAGCCCCAGCATTTT; CDR3: CAWSGQEYQPQHF
size: NA; D: NA; J: TRBJ1-4; V: TRBV6-1; DNA: TGTGCCAGCAGTGAACAGGGGTTTGAAAAACTGTTTTTT; CDR3: CASSEQGFEKLFF
size: NA; D: TRBD2; J: TRBJ2-4; V: TRBV5-4; DNA: TGTGCCAGCAGCCCTGGGTCGGGGGGTATCAAAAACATTCAGTACTTC; CDR3: CASSPGSGGIKNIQYF
size: NA; D: TRBD1; J: TRBJ1-2; V: TRBV29-1; DNA: TGCAGCGTTGAGGTGGGACAGTTTTTTTCTAGGGGCGCGTCCTTC; CDR3: CSVEVGQFFSRGASF
size: NA; D: NA; J: TRBJ1-3; V: TRBV28; DNA: TGTGCCAGCAGTTTATCTTATAAACGCAGCTCTGGAAACACCATATATTTT; CDR3: CASSLSYKRSSGNTIYF
size: NA; D: TRBD1; J: TRBJ1-5; V: TRBV3-1/TRBV3-2; DNA: TGTGCCAGCAGCCAAACAGGGGACAATCAGCCCCAGCATTTT; CDR3: CASSQTGDNQPQHF
size: NA; D: NA; J: TRBJ2-3; V: TRBV5-1; DNA: TGCGCCAGCAGCCCGGACACTTCTAGCACAGATACGCAGTATTTT; CDR3: CASSPDTSSTDTQYF
size: NA; D: NA; J: TRBJ1-5; V: TRBV19; DNA: TGTGCCAGTAGTATAGGAGGGTCCCAGCCCCAGCATTTT; CDR3: CASSIGGSQPQHF
size: NA; D: NA; J: TRBJ2-7; V: TRBV11-3; DNA: TGTGCCAGCAGCTTATCCAGGGACGAGCAGTACTTC; CDR3: CASSLSRDEQYF
size: NA; D: NA; J: TRBJ2-5; V: TRBV5-1; DNA: TGCGCCAGCCGATACCAAGAGACCCAGTACTTC; CDR3: CASRYQETQYF
size: once; D: NA; J: TRBJ2-4; V: TRBV4-1; DNA: TGCGCCAGCAGCCAGGGGCTCCCGGTCGTAACCAAAAACATTCAGTACTTC; CDR3: CASSQGLPVVTKNIQYF
size: NA; D: TRBD2; J: TRBJ2-2; V: TRBV4-1; DNA: TGCGCCAGCAGCCAAGATCCCCCTAGCGGGGGGGAGAACACCGGGGAGCTGTTTTTT; CDR3: CASSQDPPSGGENTGELFF
size: NA; D: NA; J: TRBJ2-2; V: TRBV10-3; DNA: TGTGCCATCAGTTTGGACAGTTACACCGGGGAGCTGTTTTTT; CDR3: CAISLDSYTGELFF
size: NA; D: NA; J: TRBJ2-4; V: TRBV28; DNA: TGTGCCAGCAGTTCTGGACAGAAAAACATTCAGTACTTC; CDR3: CASSSGQKNIQYF
size: NA; D: NA; J: TRBJ1-2; V: TRBV29-1; DNA: TGCAGCGCTAGCCGGGACGGCAACTATGGCTACACCTTC; CDR3: CSASRDGNYGYTF
size: NA; D: NA; J: TRBJ1-4; V: TRBV15; DNA: TGTGCCACCAGCAGGCTCGCAGGGGCGTCTGAAAAACTGTTTTTT; CDR3: CATSRLAGASEKLFF
size: few; D: NA; J: TRBJ1-4; V: TRBV5-6; DNA: TGTGCCAGCAGCTTGGTTGCGGGAGGTAATGAAAAACTGTTTTTT; CDR3: CASSLVAGGNEKLFF
size: NA; D: NA; J: TRBJ2-7; V: TRBV5-5; DNA: TGTGCCAGCAGCTTGGGGGACGAGCAGTACTTC; CDR3: CASSLGDEQYF
size: NA; D: NA; J: TRBJ2-6; V: TRBV24-1; DNA: TGTGCCACCAGTGATTTTAGGGCTGGGGCCAACGTCCTGACTTTC; CDR3: CATSDFRAGANVLTF